The rows below give T cell receptor beta chains drawn from one sample of a study of T-cell reconstitution after alpha-beta-depleted transplantation in children. TCRdb reanalysed the PCR reads using MiXCR and keeps one entry per CDR3 protein. The sample has about 150,000 distinct CDR3 sequences, roughly 8.8% seen once. Here the sequenced sample was PBMCs, mostly from graft donor cells, taken 180 days after TCRalphabeta/CD19-depleted stem cell transplant. These receptors all stem from a female patient aged 2-9 years who had a stem cell transplant for congenital amegakaryocytic thrombocytopenia, so the T cells may come from the graft donor. CDR3s include the opening cysteine and the closing phenylalanine or tryptophan. The order of the fields is D gene, V gene, J gene, clone size, CDR3 protein, CDR3 DNA. A D gene is named only where the DNA matches it firmly. For some rows the clone size is stated as once, few or many, or as a class when expanded; others skip it.

>TRBD2|TRBV7-2|TRBJ2-3|many
CASSFYFSGGASTDTQYF
TGTGCCAGCAGCTTCTACTTCAGCGGGGGGGCCTCCACAGATACGCAGTATTTT
>-|TRBV20-1|TRBJ2-2|many
CSAINSGNTGELFF
TGCAGTGCTATTAATAGCGGGAACACCGGGGAGCTGTTTTTT
>TRBD2|TRBV20-1|TRBJ2-7|many
CSATGLVVYEQYF
TGCAGTGCTACGGGACTAGTAGTCTACGAGCAGTACTTC
>-|TRBV20-1|TRBJ2-1|many
CSADGLPLFDEQFF
TGCAGTGCAGACGGGTTACCTCTTTTCGATGAGCAGTTCTTC
>-|TRBV7-2|TRBJ1-6|few
CASSLVFWQSHNSPLHF
TGTGCCAGCAGCCTAGTCTTTTGGCAGTCGCATAATTCACCCCTCCACTTT
>TRBD1|TRBV28|TRBJ1-6|-
CASGTAYNSPLHF
TGTGCCAGCGGGACAGCGTATAATTCACCCCTCCACTTT
>TRBD2|TRBV10-3|TRBJ2-3|few
CATANKVSGSDTQYF
TGTGCCACCGCCAATAAGGTTAGCGGGAGTGATACGCAGTATTTT
>-|TRBV11-3|TRBJ1-1|-
CASSLNHLRMGTEAFF
TGTGCCAGCAGCTTAAACCACCTAAGGATGGGGACTGAAGCTTTCTTT
>-|TRBV6-2/TRBV6-3|TRBJ2-7|many
CASARRLSPYEQYF
TGTGCCAGCGCCCGCCGGTTATCGCCCTACGAGCAGTACTTC
>-|TRBV29-1|TRBJ2-2|many
CSVGWVNTGELFF
TGCAGCGTTGGATGGGTGAACACCGGGGAGCTGTTTTTT
>TRBD1|TRBV10-3|TRBJ1-2|many
CAITRDRDNYGYTF
TGTGCCATCACCCGGGACAGGGATAACTATGGCTACACCTTC
>-|TRBV20-1|TRBJ1-4|-
CSACRASGEKLFF
TGCAGTGCCTGCCGGGCCTCCGGTGAAAAACTGTTTTTT
>TRBD1|TRBV5-1|TRBJ1-2|few
CASSLNPGQEAYGYTF
TGCGCCAGCAGCCTCAACCCCGGACAGGAGGCATATGGCTACACCTTC
>-|TRBV5-1|TRBJ2-5|many
CASSLISLGETQYF
TGCGCCAGCAGCTTGATTTCCTTAGGAGAGACCCAGTACTTC
>TRBD2|TRBV12-3/TRBV12-4|TRBJ2-7|-
CASSLEVSLASGRAEQYF
TGTGCCAGCAGTTTAGAGGTTTCGCTGGCTAGCGGGAGGGCCGAGCAGTACTTC
>-|TRBV28|TRBJ1-6|few
CASSLLSSNGNSPLHF
TGTGCCAGCAGTTTATTAAGTTCAAATGGGAATTCACCCCTCCACTTT
>TRBD1|TRBV7-8|TRBJ1-6|-
CASSPKDLTGGVLHF
TGTGCCAGCAGCCCGAAAGACCTAACAGGGGGTGTCCTCCACTTT
>-|TRBV5-1|TRBJ1-2|many
CASSSTASNYGYTF
TGCGCCAGCAGCTCGACGGCTTCTAACTATGGCTACACCTTC
>TRBD1|TRBV25-1|TRBJ2-7|many
CASPTGQGDHEQYF
TGTGCCAGCCCAACGGGACAGGGTGACCACGAGCAGTACTTC
>TRBD2|TRBV12-3/TRBV12-4|TRBJ2-1|many
CATLSGSHNEQFF
TGTGCCACCCTTAGCGGGAGCCACAATGAGCAGTTCTTC
>-|TRBV9|TRBJ1-2|few
CALGRCGYTF
TGTGCCCTGGGGCGATGCGGCTACACCTTC
>TRBD2|TRBV28|TRBJ2-5|many
CASSPTSGGVQETQYF
TGTGCCAGCAGCCCCACTAGCGGGGGGGTACAAGAGACCCAGTACTTC
>TRBD2|TRBV12-3/TRBV12-4|TRBJ2-3|many
CASSLAGVGADTQYF
TGTGCCAGCAGCTTAGCGGGAGTAGGCGCAGATACGCAGTATTTT
>-|TRBV6-5|TRBJ1-2|few
CASSRGGGDGYTF
TGTGCCAGCAGCCGGGGCGGGGGAGATGGCTACACCTTC